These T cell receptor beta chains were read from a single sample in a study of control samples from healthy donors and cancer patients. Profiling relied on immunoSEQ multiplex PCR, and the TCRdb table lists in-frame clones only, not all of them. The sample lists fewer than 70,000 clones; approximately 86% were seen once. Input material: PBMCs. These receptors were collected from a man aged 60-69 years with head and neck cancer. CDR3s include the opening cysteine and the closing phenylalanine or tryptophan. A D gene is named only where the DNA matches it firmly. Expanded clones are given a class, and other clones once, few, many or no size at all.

DNA: TGTGCCAGCAGTTGGCCGGGACAGGCGGCGATAGGAGGCTACACCTTC
CDR3: CASSWPGQAAIGGYTF
J: TRBJ1-2
V: TRBV28
size: NA
D: TRBD1
length: 16

DNA: TGTGCCAGCAGACGGCGGGGGAGCTCCTACAATGAGCAGTTCTTC
CDR3: CASRRRGSSYNEQFF
J: TRBJ2-1
V: TRBV6-5
size: once
D: TRBD2
length: 15

DNA: TGCGCCAGCAGTAGGGAGGGAGCAACTAATGAAAAACTGTTTTTT
CDR3: CASSREGATNEKLFF
J: TRBJ1-4
V: TRBV10-2
size: NA
D: NA
length: 15

DNA: TGTGCCAGCAGAACCGCAGGGTTCGGGGAGCTGTTTTTT
CDR3: CASRTAGFGELFF
J: TRBJ2-2
V: TRBV28
size: NA
D: NA
length: 13

DNA: TGTGCCAGCAGCCAAGGGTCCGAGCGGGAGCAGTACTTC
CDR3: CASSQGSEREQYF
J: TRBJ2-7
V: TRBV7-9
size: NA
D: NA
length: 13

DNA: TGTGCCAGCAGCCAAGGAGCCTTAGCGGGGGGCACCGGGGAGCTGTTTTTT
CDR3: CASSQGALAGGTGELFF
J: TRBJ2-2
V: TRBV3-1/TRBV3-2
size: NA
D: TRBD2
length: 17

DNA: TGCGCCAGCAGCCAAGATACAGGGCAAACCGGGGAGCTGTTTTTT
CDR3: CASSQDTGQTGELFF
J: TRBJ2-2
V: TRBV4-3
size: few
D: NA
length: 15

DNA: TGTGCCTGGAGTAGCAGGGCAACTGAAGCTTTCTTT
CDR3: CAWSSRATEAFF
J: TRBJ1-1
V: TRBV30
size: NA
D: NA
length: 12

DNA: TGTGCCAGCAGCTTAGCAGGACAGGACTATCGTACGCAGTATTTT
CDR3: CASSLAGQDYRTQYF
J: TRBJ2-3
V: TRBV7-9
size: NA
D: NA
length: 15

DNA: TGTGCCAGCAGTTACTCGGCCGGCGGTCAGCCCCAGCATTTT
CDR3: CASSYSAGGQPQHF
J: TRBJ1-5
V: TRBV6-2/TRBV6-3
size: NA
D: NA
length: 14

DNA: TGTGCCAGTAGTATCAGAGGGGGCAACTACGAGCAGTACTTC
CDR3: CASSIRGGNYEQYF
J: TRBJ2-7
V: TRBV19
size: NA
D: TRBD1
length: 14

DNA: TGCAGTGCTGCCCGGACAGGAGTCTACACCTTC
CDR3: CSAARTGVYTF
J: TRBJ1-2
V: TRBV20-1
size: once
D: TRBD1
length: 11

DNA: TGTGCCAGCAGCCTTCGTCTAGCGGGACCTAGCACAGATACGCAGTATTTT
CDR3: CASSLRLAGPSTDTQYF
J: TRBJ2-3
V: TRBV7-2
size: NA
D: TRBD2
length: 17

DNA: TGTGCCAGCAGCGTAGCTAGTGGGGCAACGGGGGAGACCCAGTACTTC
CDR3: CASSVASGATGETQYF
J: TRBJ2-5
V: TRBV9
size: NA
D: NA
length: 16

DNA: TGTGCCAGCAGCTTAGGGACAGGTAACTACGAGCAGTACTTC
CDR3: CASSLGTGNYEQYF
J: TRBJ2-7
V: TRBV7-8
size: NA
D: TRBD1
length: 14

DNA: TGTGCCAGCAGCCCTAATGGACAGGGGGGGAACACCGGGGAGCTGTTTTTT
CDR3: CASSPNGQGGNTGELFF
J: TRBJ2-2
V: TRBV3-1/TRBV3-2
size: NA
D: TRBD1
length: 17

DNA: TGTGCCAGCAAATATCGAGGGGCTGAAGCTTTCTTT
CDR3: CASKYRGAEAFF
J: TRBJ1-1
V: TRBV19
size: few
D: NA
length: 12

DNA: TGTGCCAGCAGCAGACCACAGGGGGCGATCGGCTACACCTTC
CDR3: CASSRPQGAIGYTF
J: TRBJ1-2
V: TRBV28
size: NA
D: TRBD1
length: 14

DNA: TGTGCCAGCAGGGCGGACAGGGTAGTCAACGAGCAGTACTTC
CDR3: CASRADRVVNEQYF
J: TRBJ2-7
V: TRBV5-4
size: NA
D: TRBD1
length: 14

DNA: TGTGCCAGCAGCTTAGGGGCTGGGGCCAACGTCCTGACTTTC
CDR3: CASSLGAGANVLTF
J: TRBJ2-6
V: TRBV7-9
size: few
D: NA
length: 14

DNA: TGTGCCAGCAGCTTAGCGAGGGGGGGATTTCGCTACGAGCAGTACTTC
CDR3: CASSLARGGFRYEQYF
J: TRBJ2-7
V: TRBV11-2
size: NA
D: NA
length: 16

DNA: TGCGCCAGCAGTGAGTCGAGGACAGGGGCAACAGATACGCAGTATTTT
CDR3: CASSESRTGATDTQYF
J: TRBJ2-3
V: TRBV10-1
size: NA
D: TRBD1
length: 16

DNA: TGTGCCAGCAGCAAAGGAAGGACAGCCAACACCGGGGAGCTGTTTTTT
CDR3: CASSKGRTANTGELFF
J: TRBJ2-2
V: TRBV21-1
size: NA
D: NA
length: 16

DNA: TGTGCCAGCAGTACACCAGGGAGACGGTCCTACGAGCAGTACTTC
CDR3: CASSTPGRRSYEQYF
J: TRBJ2-7
V: TRBV28
size: NA
D: NA
length: 15

DNA: TGTGCCAGCTCACTGACTGAAGGGGGGTTCACTGAAGCTTTCTTT
CDR3: CASSLTEGGFTEAFF
J: TRBJ1-1
V: TRBV18
size: NA
D: NA
length: 15

DNA: TGTGCCAGCAGCTTATCAGGGGGCCCGAACACTGAAGCTTTCTTT
CDR3: CASSLSGGPNTEAFF
J: TRBJ1-1
V: TRBV7-9
size: NA
D: TRBD1
length: 15

DNA: TGTGCCAGCAGTTTAAGCCAGCTCAATGAGCAGTTCTTC
CDR3: CASSLSQLNEQFF
J: TRBJ2-1
V: TRBV12-3/TRBV12-4
size: NA
D: NA
length: 13

DNA: TGTGCCAGCAATCGAGAGCGGGGGGGAACCACAGATACGCAGTATTTT
CDR3: CASNRERGGTTDTQYF
J: TRBJ2-3
V: TRBV27
size: few
D: TRBD2
length: 16

DNA: TGTGCCAGCAGCTTAACAGGGGGCAACACTGAAGCTTTCTTT
CDR3: CASSLTGGNTEAFF
J: TRBJ1-1
V: TRBV7-9
size: NA
D: TRBD1
length: 14

DNA: TGTGCCAGCTCGTGGGGACAGGGGACTGGAAACACCATATATTTT
CDR3: CASSWGQGTGNTIYF
J: TRBJ1-3
V: TRBV18
size: few
D: TRBD1
length: 15

DNA: TGTGCCAGCTCACCAACCTCTTTGGGGGCACGAACTGAAGCTTTCTTT
CDR3: CASSPTSLGARTEAFF
J: TRBJ1-1
V: TRBV18
size: NA
D: NA
length: 16

DNA: TGCGCCAGCAGCGTTACAGGGACAACTCCCTACGAGCAGTACTTC
CDR3: CASSVTGTTPYEQYF
J: TRBJ2-7
V: TRBV5-1
size: NA
D: NA
length: 15

DNA: TGTGCCACCAGGCCGGGACTCGCGTTAGGCGAGCAGTACTTC
CDR3: CATRPGLALGEQYF
J: TRBJ2-7
V: TRBV6-6
size: NA
D: NA
length: 14

DNA: TGTGCCAGCACCCCCGGGACAGGGGGCATGGAGACCCAGTACTTC
CDR3: CASTPGTGGMETQYF
J: TRBJ2-5
V: TRBV9
size: once
D: TRBD1
length: 15

DNA: TGTGCCAGCAGCCAAGCGAGACTTCAGCCCCAGCATTTT
CDR3: CASSQARLQPQHF
J: TRBJ1-5
V: TRBV7-2
size: once
D: NA
length: 13

DNA: TGTGCCAGCAGCCAAGCGGGGCAAGAGACCCAGTACTTC
CDR3: CASSQAGQETQYF
J: TRBJ2-5
V: TRBV3-1/TRBV3-2
size: NA
D: NA
length: 13

DNA: TGTGCCAGTAGTATAGTTCCATATGGCTACACCTTC
CDR3: CASSIVPYGYTF
J: TRBJ1-2
V: TRBV19
size: NA
D: NA
length: 12

DNA: TGCAGCGCCGGATTACAGGGCGGTACTGAAGCTTTCTTT
CDR3: CSAGLQGGTEAFF
J: TRBJ1-1
V: TRBV29-1
size: NA
D: NA
length: 13

DNA: TGCAGCGTTGAGGCGACAGGGGGCGGTGGCTACACCTTC
CDR3: CSVEATGGGGYTF
J: TRBJ1-2
V: TRBV29-1
size: NA
D: TRBD1
length: 13

DNA: TGTGCCAGCAGTGAATCGGAGTATCTGAACACCGGGGAGCTGTTTTTT
CDR3: CASSESEYLNTGELFF
J: TRBJ2-2
V: TRBV2
size: NA
D: NA
length: 16

DNA: TGTGCCAGCAGTGAATATAGCTCTGGGGCCAACGTCCTGACTTTC
CDR3: CASSEYSSGANVLTF
J: TRBJ2-6
V: TRBV2
size: NA
D: NA
length: 15

DNA: TGCAGCGTTGACCGTATACCTTCGGGCACCGGGGAGCTGTTTTTT
CDR3: CSVDRIPSGTGELFF
J: TRBJ2-2
V: TRBV29-1
size: once
D: NA
length: 15

DNA: TGTGCCAGCTCGGTTGCTAGCAATCAGCCCCAGCATTTT
CDR3: CASSVASNQPQHF
J: TRBJ1-5
V: TRBV19
size: NA
D: NA
length: 13

DNA: TGCGCCAGCAGCCAATTTTGGACAGGGGGGGATACGCAGTATTTT
CDR3: CASSQFWTGGDTQYF
J: TRBJ2-3
V: TRBV4-3
size: NA
D: TRBD1
length: 15

DNA: TGCGCCAGCAGCCAAGATCGTGGAGGGAATTCTGGAAACACCATATATTTT
CDR3: CASSQDRGGNSGNTIYF
J: TRBJ1-3
V: TRBV4-1
size: NA
D: NA
length: 17

DNA: TGTGCCAGCCACGTGGGGCTTTACCAGTATTTT
CDR3: CASHVGLYQYF
J: TRBJ2-3
V: TRBV27
size: once
D: NA
length: 11